One T cell receptor beta chain is described in this entry. What it binds is unknown. These data are taken from a study of cytomegalovirus exposure and HLA in healthy donors. General observations from the study: TCR beta V segments were, for the most part, productive about 87% or about 30% of the time in an earlier analysis. Per a later analysis, HLA-associated TCR beta chains showed more clonal expansion than other, equally common TCR beta chains.

PCR primers comprised 60 Vbeta and 13 Jbeta primers. Libraries were prepared by immunoSEQ multiplex PCR; TCRdb keeps only in-frame clonotypes and omits some of them. The profile shows under 150,000 clones, 82% of them singletons. The sample was PBMCs. This clonotype originated in a male donor in good health and CMV-seronegative.

The DNA for the CDR3 is TGTGCCAGCAGCTTGTTAGACAGGGTCTACGAGCAGTACTTC. It codes for CASSLLDRVYEQYF. The chain combines TRBV5-6 with TRBJ2-7; 7 bases line up with TRBD1. CDR1 and CDR2 (germline): SGHDT, YYEEEE. This CDR3 is built from 14 residues. The V and J ends lost 1 base and 3 bases, in that order; junction bases with no gene match: 4.